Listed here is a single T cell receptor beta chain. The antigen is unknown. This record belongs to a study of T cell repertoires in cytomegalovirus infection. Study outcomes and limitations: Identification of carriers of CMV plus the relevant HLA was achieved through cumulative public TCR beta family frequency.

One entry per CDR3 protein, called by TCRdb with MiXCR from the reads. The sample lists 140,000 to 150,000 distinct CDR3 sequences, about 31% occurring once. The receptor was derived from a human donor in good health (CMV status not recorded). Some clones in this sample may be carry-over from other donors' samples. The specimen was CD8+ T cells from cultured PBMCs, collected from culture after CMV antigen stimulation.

CDR3 protein: CASSLQGMPEAFF. Here the CDR3 DNA reads TGTGCCAGCAGCCTACAGGGAATGCCTGAAGCTTTCTTT. This rearrangement joins TRBV5-6 to TRBJ1-1, with TRBD1 as a possible D gene (6 bases). CDR3 length: 13 residues. V was cut by 4 bases and J by 6 bases, with 13 bases left in between. CDR1 is SGHDT and CDR2 is YYEEEE in the germline V gene.